The 20 T cell receptor beta chains below all came from one sample that was sequenced in a study of CD8 T cells in Susac syndrome. A quantity of about 0.5 to 1 ug RNA underwent reverse transcription using random hexamers. One entry per CDR3 protein, called by TCRdb with MiXCR from the immunoSEQ multiplex PCR reads. Among about 170,000 distinct CDR3 sequences listed, about 96% were seen once. Sequencing used CD4+ T cells from PBMCs. The receptors were gathered from a human donor with Susac syndrome.

V gene TRBV4-1 combines with J gene TRBJ1-2; no definite D call. This CDR3 region has 16 residues. The V end lost 2 bases, the J end lost 4 bases, and 17 bases lay between the germline ends. CDR1 MGHRA and CDR2 YSYEKL come from the germline V gene. The chain's CDR3 is CASSQNQAFGPYGYTF. For the CDR3, the DNA is TGCGCCAGCAGCCAAAACCAGGCATTTGGCCCCTATGGCTACACCTTC.

The rearrangement links TRBV20-1 to TRBJ2-7; TRBD1 agrees at 8 bases. Unmatched junction bases numbered 13, after V lost 5 bases and J lost 7 bases. Germline-derived CDR1 and CDR2 are DFQATT and SNEGSKA (reference sequence). This CDR3 region has 14 residues. The CDR3 DNA reads TGCAGTGCTCCCTCGGACAGGGTGGACCTTGAGCAGTACTTC. It is translated as CSAPSDRVDLEQYF.

This clonotype has just one count. This rearrangement joins TRBV7-6 to TRBJ1-5; D not resolved. Trimming removed 4 bases at V and 0 bases at J, with 16 bases between. Germline V CDR1 and CDR2: SGHVS, FNYEAQ. This CDR3 contains 17 residues. The CDR3 here is CASSSRPFFVSNQPQHF. In DNA form, the CDR3 reads TGTGCCAGCAGCTCGCGACCGTTCTTCGTTAGCAATCAGCCCCAGCATTTT.

This chain connects TRBV24-1 to TRBJ2-5, with a possible D match to TRBD2 (5 bases). Germline V CDR1 and CDR2: KGHDR, SFDVKD. Trimming cost V 3 bases and J 7 bases, with 11 bases left between them. The CDR3 runs to 13 residues. This CDR3 is CATSDANAGTQYF. The CDR3 coding sequence is TGTGCCACCAGTGATGCCAACGCGGGGACCCAGTACTTC.

This chain links TRBV5-4 with TRBJ2-1, with D perhaps TRBD2 (5 bases). The CDR3 contains 15 residues. Looked up from germline, CDR1 is SGHNT and CDR2 is YYREEE (reference sequence). Deletions cut 0 bases from V and 2 bases from J, with 9 bases between. CDR3 nucleotide sequence: TGTGCCAGCAGCTTGGGTCGGGGAACCTACAATGAGCAGTTCTTC. It encodes CASSLGRGTYNEQFF.

The chain has TRBV7-2 and TRBJ1-5; D perhaps matches TRBD1 (5 bases). Trimming shortened V by 1 base and J by 7 bases, and 8 bases separated the two germline ends. The CDR3 sequence is 13 residues long. Germline CDR1 and CDR2: SGHTA and FQGNSA. CDR3 region: CASSLGEGQPQHF. In DNA, the CDR3 is TGTGCCAGCAGCTTAGGGGAGGGGCAGCCCCAGCATTTT.

The chain joins TRBV24-1 to TRBJ2-7, with unresolved D. V was pared by 8 bases and J by 5 bases, with 12 bases between. This CDR3 is built from 12 residues. CDR1 is KGHDR and CDR2 is SFDVKD in the germline V gene. CDR3 nucleotide sequence: TGTGCCACCACCAAGAAGGGAAACGAGCAGTACGTC. It codes for CATTKKGNEQYV.

The chain employs TRBV5-1 and TRBJ2-1; D might be TRBD2 (6 bases). This CDR3 has 15 amino acids. The V end was cut by 6 bases, the J end by 9 bases, with 22 bases between. Germline CDR1 SGHRS, CDR2 YFSETQ. The CDR3 loop reads CASILQPEGRGEQFF. CDR3 DNA: TGCGCCAGCATCCTGCAACCGGAGGGCCGGGGTGAGCAGTTCTTC.

The V call is TRBV30, the J call TRBJ2-1; D uncertain. Germline V lookup: CDR1 GTSNPN, CDR2 SVGIG (reference sequence). V gave up 4 bases and J gave up 10 bases, with 17 bases separating them. The CDR3 has 13 residues. CDR3 sequence (DNA): TGTGCCTGGATCCGTGACTCCCCTCAGGAGCAGTTCTTC. As protein: CAWIRDSPQEQFF. Combining the CDR3 with reference TRBV30 and TRBJ2-1 gives the whole variable domain SQTIHQWPATLVQPVGSPLSLECTVEGTSNPNLYWYRQAAGRGLQLLFYSVGIGQISSEVPQNLSASRPQDRQFILSSKKLLLSDSGFYLCAWIRDSPQEQFFGPGTRLTVL.

The J gene is TRBJ2-7, the V gene TRBV23-1; TRBD1 matches at 7 bases. TRBV23-1 is given ORF status, its function remaining uncertain. V trimming: 3 bases; J trimming: 2 bases; junction bases outside the gene matches: 7. The CDR3 sequence is 15 residues long. CDR3 residues: CASSHATGQPYEQYV. CDR3 bases: TGCGCCAGCAGTCACGCAACGGGACAGCCCTACGAGCAGTACGTC.

V is TRBV7-2 and J is TRBJ2-7, with D possibly being TRBD2 (5 bases). This CDR3 region has 15 residues. CDR1 and CDR2 from the germline V gene are SGHTA and FQGNSA. With 4 bases removed from V and 1 base from J, the gap between germline ends came to 14 bases. CDR3 in amino acids: CASSSGLLMSYEQYF. As DNA, the CDR3 is TGTGCCAGCAGCTCAGGACTGCTGATGTCCTACGAGCAGTACTTC.

CDR3 sequence: CASSQDSHEQYV. The CDR3 DNA sequence: TGCGCCAGCAGCCAAGATTCGCACGAGCAGTACGTC. The chain recombines TRBV4-3 with TRBJ2-7, with no clear D. Germline assignment: CDR1 LGHNA and CDR2 YSLEER. Trimming took off 0 bases at V and 5 bases at J, with 5 bases between the two ends. This CDR3 is built from 12 residues.

The rearrangement joins TRBV6-2 or TRBV6-3 to TRBJ1-2, with D unclear. Trimming stripped 7 bases from V and 4 bases from J, with 10 bases between. The CDR3 runs 12 residues. Germline lookup yields CDR1 MNHEY and CDR2 SVGEGT. This CDR3 reads CASTDHGYGYTF. The CDR3 nucleotides read TGTGCCAGCACGGACCATGGCTATGGCTACACCTTC.

The V call is TRBV20-1, the J call TRBJ1-1; weak D call: TRBD1 (6 bases). CDR1 is DFQATT and CDR2 is SNEGSKA in the germline V gene (reference sequence). Trimming cost V 5 bases and J 0 bases, with 16 bases left between them. This CDR3 spans 15 amino acids. The CDR3 DNA is TGCAGTGCTGGGGCGACAGGAAACATGAACACTGAAGCTTTCTTT. Protein product: CSAGATGNMNTEAFF.

The chain carries TRBV24-1 and TRBJ2-3, with D perhaps matching TRBD2 (6 bases). Germline V gene lookup returns CDR1 KGHDR and CDR2 SFDVKD. This CDR3 is built from 15 residues. Deletions cut 2 bases from V and 6 bases from J, with 14 bases between. The chain's CDR3 is CATSDSGTPADTQYF. The CDR3 DNA is TGTGCCACCAGTGATTCCGGGACTCCCGCGGATACGCAGTATTTT.

The gene calls are TRBV6-1 and TRBJ2-6; 10 positions agree with TRBD1. V lost 9 bases to trimming and J lost 0 bases; unmatched junction nucleotides: 17. Germline V gives CDR1 MNHNS, CDR2 SASEGT. There are 20 residues in the CDR3. CDR3 in amino acids: CASSTIWDRGFSSGANVLTF. In DNA form, the CDR3 reads TGTGCCAGTTCAACCATCTGGGACAGGGGATTCAGCTCTGGGGCCAACGTCCTGACTTTC.

This chain connects TRBV14 to TRBJ2-7; D is unclear. The V and J ends lost 1 base and 1 base respectively, with 11 bases between them. This CDR3 has 15 residues. Looked up from germline, CDR1 is SGHDN and CDR2 is FVKESK. CDR3 nucleotide sequence: TGTGCCAGCAGCCAAGGGGCGGCGTATTCCTACGAGCAGTACTTC. As protein: CASSQGAAYSYEQYF.

This chain joins TRBV4-2 and TRBJ2-3; D unresolved. Germline V gene lookup returns CDR1 LGHNA and CDR2 YNFKEQ. The ends were cut back, 2 bases at V and 5 bases at J, with 11 bases in the middle. The CDR3 is made up of 14 amino acids. CDR3: CASSQPSGRDTQYF. The CDR3 region has the DNA TGTGCCAGCAGCCAACCATCTGGACGAGATACGCAGTATTTT.

This clonotype was seen just once. The V gene is TRBV27, the J gene TRBJ1-3; D might be TRBD1 (5 bases). V was clipped by 2 bases and J by 1 base, with 12 bases between them. Germline CDR1 is MNHEY and CDR2 is SMNVEV (reference sequence). CDR3 size: 16 residues. CDR3 coding DNA: TGTGCCAGCAGTTTAGGGGTGCAGGGTTCTGGAAACACCATATATTTT. Translation gives CASSLGVQGSGNTIYF.

The genes are TRBV6-5 and TRBJ2-1; D is tentatively TRBD1 or TRBD2 (5 bases each). The CDR3 runs 13 residues. Deletions cut 3 bases from V and 9 bases from J, with 12 bases between. Germline loops: CDR1 MNHEY, CDR2 SVGAGI. CDR3 sequence (DNA): TGTGCCAGCAGTTATTTTTTGGGGACTGAGCAGTTCTTC. Protein: CASSYFLGTEQFF.